One and the same sample provided the 2 T cell receptor beta chains below, sequenced in a study of blood T cell repertoires in COVID-19 (dated by TCRdb to 2020 to 2021). The library was obtained by the immunoSEQ multiplex PCR assay. As stored in TCRdb, this immuneACCESS dataset retains in-frame rearrangements with V and J assigned. A fraction of the clones does not appear; measured against another copy, unresolved V genes explain less than half of the discrepancy, and the remainder lacks a known reason. The sample profile shows about 230,000 clones; 84% of them were found once. About 2.3% of the sample is taken by the ten largest. Sequenced sample: peripheral blood. These receptors all stem from a man aged 35-49 years who had recovered from COVID-19.

The V call is TRBV5-6, the J call TRBJ2-3; 9 positions agree with TRBD2. Trimming cost V 3 bases and J 1 base; bases outside gene matches: 3. CDR1 is SGHDT and CDR2 is YYEEEE in the germline V gene. The CDR3 length is 15 residues. The CDR3 DNA is TGTGCCAGCAGCTCGCGACTAGCGGGCACAGATACGCAGTATTTT. Its protein product is CASSSRLAGTDTQYF.

This sequence joins TRBV5-1 and TRBJ2-2; TRBD1 aligns across 11 bases. V was pared by 3 bases and J by 3 bases, with 1 base of the junction left unmatched. The CDR3 spans 15 residues. Germline V gene lookup returns CDR1 SGHRS and CDR2 YFSETQ. The CDR3 loop reads CASSWGQGDTGELFF. The CDR3 DNA follows: TGCGCCAGCAGCTGGGGACAGGGGGACACCGGGGAGCTGTTTTTT.